This T cell receptor beta chain was sequenced in a study of response to subunit inactivated influenza vaccine. CDR1 is MNHNS, CDR2 SASEGT, per germline. CDR3 size: 15 residues. V was pared by 6 bases and J by 3 bases, with 7 bases of the junction left unmatched. This clonotype was found a few times. TCRdb ran MiXCR on the RT-PCR reads and lists one entry per CDR3 protein. The sample includes about 570,000 distinct CDR3 sequences, about 10% of them seen just once. The sample also formed part of further work on T cells expressing NK-cell markers. As reported in that work: Production of TCR beta cDNA relied on 5'RACE template switching with UMIs. Beta-chain profiling covered CD3+CD56+NKG2C+, CD3+CD56+NKG2C- and CD3+CD56-NKG2C+ sorted subsets. The authors sequenced eight donors, of whom seven were HCMV-seropositive and one was seronegative.

The origin of this receptor is a man between 45 and 60 years old who received an inactivated influenza vaccine. The chain joins TRBV6-1 to TRBJ2-1; 8 positions match TRBD2. The sample was PBMCs from blood, taken on the day of vaccination. The CDR3 DNA reads as TGTGCCAGCAGCGCCCGGGGGGGGGGCTACAATGAGCAGTTCTTC. Translation gives CASSARGGGYNEQFF.